This T cell receptor beta chain was sequenced in a study of T-cell memory formation after mild COVID-19. The wider study: Largely donor-specific sequence clusters came from a couple of donors.

The CDR3 loop spans 14 amino acids. V was pared by 1 base and J by 1 base, with 7 bases between. The germline gives CDR1 SEHNR, CDR2 FQNEAQ (reference sequence). Study-level results: Contracting CD4+ clones lay largely in CM and EM, with CD8+ ones residing in EMRA. Clones shrinking between day 15 and 85 showed a balanced CD4/CD8 split, and those that grew later tilted toward CD4+.

Barcoded TCR alpha and TCR beta cDNA libraries with UMIs came from 5'RACE using constant-segment primers. Each CDR3 protein gets one entry after TCRdb re-called the 5' RACE reads with MiXCR. The table has more than 450,000 distinct CDR3 sequences, approximately 19% seen once. For this clonotype: The antigen remains unidentified.

The clonotype originates from an adult woman who had mild COVID-19 (a few samples of this study predate the infection). Cell type and time point are not known. This rearrangement joins TRBV7-9 to TRBJ2-5; D is unclear. The source material was PBMCs or a T cell subset sorted from them (not recorded which). DNA of the CDR3: TGTGCCAGCAGCTTAGAGACTCTCCAAGAGACCCAGTACTTC. This translates into CASSLETLQETQYF.